The rows below give T cell receptor beta chains drawn from one sample of a study of T cell responses to AZD1222 COVID-19 vaccine. The repertoire was sequenced with immunoSEQ multiplex PCR; TCRdb's copy has only in-frame clones and lacks some. Of 67,000 or so clones listed, roughly 84% are singletons. The sample here was peripheral blood, taken on day 0 of AZD1222 vaccination. The receptors were gathered from an adult in good health. The CDR3 runs from the conserved cysteine through the conserved F or W. D genes are given only for firm matches. Size is omitted from some rows. Given values are once, few, many or a class for expanded clones.

abundance: few
d_gene: NA
v_gene: TRBV28
j_gene: TRBJ2-7
CDR3nt: TGTGCCAGCAGTTTAGGGTACTACGAGCAGTACTTC
CDR3aa: CASSLGYYEQYF

abundance: NA
d_gene: NA
v_gene: TRBV5-4
j_gene: TRBJ2-5
CDR3nt: TGTGCCAGCAGCTTGGCCGCCGTTGGGGAGACCCAGTACTTC
CDR3aa: CASSLAAVGETQYF

abundance: NA
d_gene: NA
v_gene: TRBV10-3
j_gene: TRBJ2-5
CDR3nt: TGTGCCATCAGTGAGTCGAATAACCAAGAGACCCAGTACTTC
CDR3aa: CAISESNNQETQYF

abundance: NA
d_gene: NA
v_gene: TRBV2
j_gene: TRBJ1-2
CDR3nt: TGTGCCAGCAATGACGCCCGTGGTGGCTACACCTTC
CDR3aa: CASNDARGGYTF

abundance: once
d_gene: NA
v_gene: TRBV6-2/TRBV6-3
j_gene: TRBJ2-1
CDR3nt: TGTGCCAGCAGTTTCGGGCCGTACAATGAGCAGTTCTTC
CDR3aa: CASSFGPYNEQFF

abundance: NA
d_gene: NA
v_gene: TRBV7-2
j_gene: TRBJ2-2
CDR3nt: TGTGCCAGCAAAAAAACGGGTCAGGGAAACACCGGGGAGCTGTTTTTT
CDR3aa: CASKKTGQGNTGELFF

abundance: NA
d_gene: TRBD1
v_gene: TRBV4-1
j_gene: TRBJ2-7
CDR3nt: TGCGCCAGCAGCCAAGGGACAGGGAGAGAGCAGTACTTC
CDR3aa: CASSQGTGREQYF

abundance: once
d_gene: NA
v_gene: TRBV6-5
j_gene: TRBJ2-7
CDR3nt: TGTGCCAGCAGTAATGGTATGTGGACCTACGAGCAGTACTTC
CDR3aa: CASSNGMWTYEQYF

abundance: medium-sized
d_gene: TRBD1
v_gene: TRBV5-8
j_gene: TRBJ2-2
CDR3nt: TGTGCCACCACAACAAACAGGGGGCCGGTCGGGGAGCTGTTTTTT
CDR3aa: CATTTNRGPVGELFF

abundance: NA
d_gene: NA
v_gene: TRBV4-1
j_gene: TRBJ2-1
CDR3nt: TGCGCCAGCAGCCAAGAGTCTGTCTACAATGAGCAGTTCTTC
CDR3aa: CASSQESVYNEQFF

abundance: NA
d_gene: NA
v_gene: TRBV7-9
j_gene: TRBJ1-1
CDR3nt: TGTGCCAGCAGCTCCGGGACGTCGAACACTGAAGCTTTCTTT
CDR3aa: CASSSGTSNTEAFF

abundance: NA
d_gene: NA
v_gene: TRBV19
j_gene: TRBJ1-2
CDR3nt: TGTGCCTGCCGGACAGCGGCTAACTATGGCTACACCTTC
CDR3aa: CACRTAANYGYTF

abundance: NA
d_gene: NA
v_gene: TRBV4-2
j_gene: TRBJ1-6
CDR3nt: TGTGCCAGCAGCCAAGCGGACGGTAATTCACCCCTCCACTTT
CDR3aa: CASSQADGNSPLHF

abundance: NA
d_gene: NA
v_gene: TRBV12-3/TRBV12-4
j_gene: TRBJ1-6
CDR3nt: TGTGCCAGCAGTTTACAGAGGGATTCACCCCTCCACTTT
CDR3aa: CASSLQRDSPLHF

abundance: NA
d_gene: NA
v_gene: TRBV27
j_gene: TRBJ1-6
CDR3nt: TGTGCCAGCAGTCCAGTTAATCTCAACCCCATAAACCCAGTCACCACCCTCCACTTT
CDR3aa: CASSPVNLNPINPVTTLHF